The clone carrying this TCR beta chain was counted at least ten times. This record comes from a study of Graves' ophthalmopathy and Graves' hyperthyroidism. Researchers took RNA transcripts and amplified TCR beta CDR3 regions from them. The authors performed first-round RT-PCR with HTBI primers and then a second-round multiplex PCR. Each CDR3 protein gets one entry after TCRdb re-called the multiplex PCR reads with MiXCR. The sample records just over 400,000 distinct CDR3 sequences, roughly 21% being singletons. Germline CDR1 is SQVTM and CDR2 is ANQGSEA. The CDR3 runs 13 residues. V was trimmed by 4 bases and J by 1 base, leaving 10 bases between them.

Input material: peripheral blood. The chain couples TRBV29-1 to TRBJ2-5; D not resolved. This receptor was identified in a woman aged 18-29 years with stable Graves' hyperthyroidism. CDR3 nucleotides: TGCAGCGTTGGTGGTCGGACCCAAGAGACCCAGTACTTC. As protein: CSVGGRTQETQYF.